A single sample gave rise to the 28 T cell receptor beta chains below, sequenced in a study of circulating tumor DNA in untreated peripheral T-cell lymphoma. Assay: immunoSEQ multiplex PCR; the TCRdb copy retains only in-frame clones and omits some. The repertoire holds roughly 8,600 clones, around four fifths seen once, with 2% to 2.5% in the top ten. The sequencing sample was made of tumor tissue. These receptors originate from a human donor with peripheral T-cell lymphoma.

This chain joins TRBV2 and TRBJ1-4; the D is unclear. Trimming took 5 bases from V and 0 from J, leaving 7 bases between them. CDR1 is SNHLY and CDR2 is FYNNEI in the germline V gene. There are 14 residues in the CDR3. This chain's CDR3 is CASSLGTTNEKLFF. The CDR3 bases are TGTGCCAGCAGTTTAGGGACAACTAATGAAAAACTGTTTTTT.

The chain couples TRBV15 to TRBJ1-1; TRBD1 is a possible D gene (5 bases). V was pared by 5 bases and J by 1 base, with 17 bases between. CDR1 and CDR2 from the germline V gene are LNHNV and YYDKDF (reference sequence). The CDR3 has 16 amino acids. In DNA form, the CDR3 reads TGTGCCACCAGCGTTTCTATAGGACATACGAACACTGAAGCTTTCTTT. It specifies CATSVSIGHTNTEAFF.

This clone was counted between two and nine times. CDR3 amino acids: CASSPTLTDTQYF. The CDR3 coding sequence is TGTGCCAGCTCACCAACCCTCACAGATACGCAGTATTTT. The rearrangement uses TRBV18 and TRBJ2-3; no definite D call. V dropped 2 bases and J dropped 2 bases, with 5 bases sitting between them. The V gene's germline CDR1 is KGHSH and CDR2 LQKENI. The CDR3 has 13 residues.

The chain uses TRBV30 and TRBJ2-3, with 7 bases that match TRBD2. The CDR3 has 11 amino acids. Germline CDR1 GTSNPN, CDR2 SVGIG (reference sequence). Trimming took 5 bases from V and 10 from J; bases not matched to a gene: 6. The CDR3 region has the DNA TGTGCCTGGGATGGGGGGGTAGCGCAGTATTTT. As protein: CAWDGGVAQYF.

The chain links TRBV19 to TRBJ2-4; tentatively, D is TRBD1 or TRBD2 (5 bases each). V lost 3 bases and J 8 bases, leaving 14 bases between the germline ends. The CDR3 is 14 residues long. Germline lookup yields CDR1 LNHDA and CDR2 SQIVND (reference sequence). Here the CDR3 DNA reads TGTGCCAGTAGTATTTCACGGGAAGGGGACATTCAGTACTTC. Encoded protein: CASSISREGDIQYF.

The gene calls are TRBV6-8 and TRBJ2-3, with D perhaps matching TRBD1 or TRBD2 (6 bases each). Germline-derived CDR1 and CDR2 are MNHGY and SAAAGT. With 5 bases removed from V and 2 bases from J, the gap between germline ends came to 11 bases. The CDR3 runs 14 residues. The CDR3 spells CASSDGGHTDTQYF. In DNA, the CDR3 is TGTGCCAGCAGTGACGGGGGACACACAGATACGCAGTATTTT.

Only one count was recorded for this clone. The V and J genes are TRBV19 and TRBJ1-2, with D uncertain. Germline V gene data show CDR1 as LNHDA and CDR2 as SQIVND (reference sequence). This CDR3 is built from 12 residues. Trimming removed 3 bases at V and 6 bases at J, with 8 bases between. In DNA, the CDR3 is TGTGCCAGTAGTATCCCACCTAATGGCTACACCTTC. It codes for CASSIPPNGYTF.

The rearrangement joins TRBV6-8 to TRBJ2-3; unclear D gene. Germline V gene sequence: CDR1 MNHGY, CDR2 SAAAGT. The V and J ends lost 10 bases and 6 bases respectively, with 23 bases between them. CDR3 length: 15 residues. The CDR3 DNA is TGTGCCACCTGGGGAAGACGGAACCAAGGTGATACGCAGTATTTT. Translation gives CATWGRRNQGDTQYF.

The chain uses TRBV30 and TRBJ1-5, with D maybe TRBD1 (5 bases). The germline V gene has CDR1 GTSNPN and CDR2 SVGIG (reference sequence). With 3 bases removed from V and 0 bases from J, the gap between germline ends came to 9 bases. The CDR3 runs 14 residues. The CDR3 DNA reads TGTGCCTGGAGCGGGGGGACTAGCAATCAGCCCCAGCATTTT. Residues: CAWSGGTSNQPQHF.

This CDR3 is CASSYGVPYEQYF. Here the CDR3 DNA reads TGTGCCAGCAGTTACGGGGTTCCCTACGAGCAGTACTTC. This rearrangement joins TRBV6-8 to TRBJ2-7; D remains ambiguous. This CDR3 is built from 13 residues. Germline loops: CDR1 MNHGY, CDR2 SAAAGT. V shed 2 bases and J shed 2 bases, with 7 bases lying between them.

A note on this clone: Germline is not matched at one junction end, which may reflect a read error. J is TRBJ1-3 and V is TRBV6-8; D gene uncertain. This CDR3 is 17 amino acids long. Germline CDR1 and CDR2: MNHGY and SAAAGT. DNA of the CDR3: TGTGTCAGCAGTTACTCGATAAAGGCTCTCTCTGGAAACACCATATATTTT. It yields the protein CVSSYSIKALSGNTIYF.

This clone was counted only a few times. DNA of the CDR3: TGTGCCATCAGGGACAGGGAAGAGACCCAGTACTTC. This encodes CAIRDREETQYF. The chain couples TRBV6-8 to TRBJ2-5; 9 bases match TRBD1. The CDR3 has 12 amino acids. Germline assignment: CDR1 MNHGY and CDR2 SAAAGT. The J segment lost 3 bases and the V segment lost 10 bases, leaving 3 bases of the junction unmatched.

V usage is TRBV19 and J usage is TRBJ1-2; TRBD1 agrees at 12 bases. CDR1 and CDR2 from the germline V gene are LNHDA and SQIVND (reference sequence). The CDR3 runs 14 residues. J was trimmed by 6 bases and V by 10 bases; bases with no gene match: 9. The CDR3 here is CATTGTGGSDGYTF. Here the CDR3 DNA reads TGTGCCACGACCGGGACAGGGGGCTCGGATGGCTACACCTTC.

The chain couples TRBV19 to TRBJ2-5; D is ambiguous. Trimming shortened V by 2 bases and J by 4 bases, and 8 bases separated the two germline ends. The CDR3 extends over 13 amino acids. From germline, CDR1 is LNHDA and CDR2 SQIVND (reference sequence). CDR3 protein: CASSIPPGETQYF. The CDR3 nucleotides are TGTGCCAGTAGTATACCGCCAGGAGAGACCCAGTACTTC.

This clone has just one count. The CDR3 bases are TGCGCCAGCAGCTTGGGTGTTGACAGGTCGAATCAGCCCCAGCATTTT. Translating it yields CASSLGVDRSNQPQHF. The chain has TRBV5-1 and TRBJ1-5; the D gene is possibly TRBD1 (6 bases). The ends were cut back, 0 bases at V and 4 bases at J, with 14 bases in the middle. CDR1 SGHRS and CDR2 YFSETQ come from the germline V gene. The CDR3 contains 16 residues.

Remarks on this clone: A junction end diverges from the germline sequence, so it may reflect a read error. This sequence joins TRBV18 and TRBJ2-7, with D possibly TRBD2 on 6 matching bases. The CDR3 runs 15 residues. CDR1 is KGHSH, CDR2 LQKENI, per germline. The CDR3 loop is CASSPGLIKGYEQYF. CDR3 nucleotides: TGTGCCAGCTCACCGGGACTCATAAAGGGCTACGAGCAATACTTC.

This clone was detected only once. The J gene is TRBJ1-4, the V gene TRBV19, with D unresolved. Germline loops: CDR1 LNHDA, CDR2 SQIVND (reference sequence). Trimming cost V 3 bases and J 0 bases, with 23 bases left between them. This CDR3 spans 20 amino acids. As DNA, the CDR3 is TGTGCCAGTAGTATTGTGGGTTTTGCGGAGTTGTTAGCAACTAATGAAAAACTGTTTTTT. Translated, it gives CASSIVGFAELLATNEKLFF.

CDR3: CASSASRDRVAGELFF. In nucleotides, the CDR3 is TGTGCCAGCAGCGCTAGTCGGGACAGGGTGGCCGGGGAGCTGTTTTTT. The V call is TRBV11-3, the J call TRBJ2-2; TRBD1 agrees at 9 bases. This CDR3 is built from 16 residues. The V gene's germline CDR1 is SGHNT and CDR2 YENEEA. J was trimmed by 6 bases and V by 5 bases; bases with no gene match: 10. The variable domain in full, completed from reference TRBV11-3 and TRBJ2-2, reads EAGVVQSPRYKIIEKKQPVAFWCNPISGHNTLYWYLQNLGQGPELLIRYENEEAVDDSQLPKDRFSAERLKGVDSTLKIQPAELGDSAVYLCASSASRDRVAGELFFGEGSRLTVL.

The chain combines TRBV11-3 with TRBJ2-7, with 10 nucleotides matching TRBD1. In germline, CDR1 is SGHNT, CDR2 YENEEA. The ends lost 0 bases at V and 2 bases at J; junction bases unmatched: 7. The CDR3 has 17 amino acids. The CDR3 reads CASSLEYLGTGAYEQYF. DNA for the CDR3: TGTGCCAGCAGCTTAGAATATCTGGGGACAGGGGCCTACGAGCAGTACTTC.

The V call is TRBV11-3, the J call TRBJ2-3, with 10 bases lining up with TRBD1. The V and J ends lost 5 bases and 2 bases, in that order; junction bases with no gene match: 10. Germline CDR1 and CDR2: SGHNT and YENEEA. The CDR3 loop spans 17 amino acids. The CDR3 protein is CASSQRTGGYSTDTQYF. The CDR3 DNA reads TGTGCCAGCAGCCAGAGGACAGGGGGGTATTCCACAGATACGCAGTATTTT.

The chain has TRBV7-2 and TRBJ1-5; a possible D gene is TRBD1 (5 bases). Germline CDR1 is SGHTA and CDR2 is FQGNSA. Trimming shortened V by 4 bases and J by 7 bases, and 17 bases separated the two germline ends. The CDR3 extends over 15 amino acids. The CDR3 loop reads CASSSIGGSRQPQHF. In DNA, the CDR3 is TGTGCCAGCAGCTCGATCGGGGGAAGTAGGCAGCCCCAGCATTTT.

This clone was picked up a small number of times. J is TRBJ1-2 and V is TRBV6-8; perhaps TRBD1 as D (6 bases). The CDR3 is made up of 12 amino acids. In germline, CDR1 is MNHGY, CDR2 SAAAGT. The V gene lost 5 bases and the J gene lost 5 bases, with 9 bases spanning the gap. In DNA, the CDR3 is TGTGCCAGCAGTGCGGGGGCGTATGGCTACACCTTC. Protein sequence: CASSAGAYGYTF.

The J gene is TRBJ1-1, the V gene TRBV29-1, with D perhaps matching TRBD1 (5 bases). The CDR3 spans 15 residues. In germline, CDR1 is SQVTM, CDR2 ANQGSEA. The V end was cut by 0 bases, the J end by 3 bases, with 14 bases between. The CDR3 nucleotides read TGCAGCGTTGAAGATCTGGGGGGAAATTACACTGAAGCTTTCTTT. The encoded protein is CSVEDLGGNYTEAFF.

This sequence joins TRBV4-1 and TRBJ1-5; D might be TRBD1 (6 bases). The CDR3 has 15 residues. Germline V lookup: CDR1 MGHRA, CDR2 YSYEKL. Deletions cut 3 bases from V and 8 bases from J, with 17 bases between. The CDR3 DNA follows: TGCGCCAGCAGCCAGGCCTTAGGGGGGTACGAGCCCCAGCATTTT. It codes for CASSQALGGYEPQHF.

This clone was picked up a small number of times. The chain couples TRBV29-1 to TRBJ1-2; D uncertain. The CDR3 contains 12 residues. Germline V gene sequence: CDR1 SQVTM, CDR2 ANQGSEA. Deletions cut 6 bases from V and 0 bases from J, with 8 bases between. The CDR3, as DNA: TGCAGCGTGGGTGGGGCTAACTATGGCTACACCTTC. It translates to CSVGGANYGYTF. Supplemented by reference TRBV29-1 and TRBJ1-2, the full variable domain reads SAVISQKPSRDICQRGTSLTIQCQVDSQVTMMFWYRQQPGQSLTLIATANQGSEATYESGFVIDKFPISRPNLTFSTLTVSNMSPEDSSIYLCSVGGANYGYTFGSGTRLTVV.

The rearrangement links TRBV30 to TRBJ2-5; D is perhaps TRBD1 (5 bases). Per the germline V gene, CDR1 is GTSNPN and CDR2 is SVGIG (reference sequence). V lost 1 base and J 4 bases, leaving 7 bases between the germline ends. The CDR3 is made up of 12 amino acids. The CDR3 region is CAWSAGLETQYF. The DNA of the CDR3 is TGTGCCTGGAGTGCAGGGCTAGAGACCCAGTACTTC.

The chain recombines TRBV19 with TRBJ2-4; D gene unclear. The germline V and J ends were trimmed by 3 bases and 5 bases, with 8 bases remaining between them. The CDR3 contains 13 residues. Looked up from germline, CDR1 is LNHDA and CDR2 is SQIVND (reference sequence). The CDR3 nucleotides are TGTGCCAGTAGTATTTCCACCCAAAACATTCAGTACTTC. Translated: CASSISTQNIQYF.

Written as DNA, the CDR3 is TGTGCCAGCAGCGTTAGTAGGAAGGCTGTAGGCTACGAGCAGTACTTC. As protein: CASSVSRKAVGYEQYF. The chain couples TRBV28 to TRBJ2-7; D call uncertain. The V gene's germline CDR1 is MDHEN and CDR2 SYDVKM. With 6 bases removed from V and 3 bases from J, the gap between germline ends came to 21 bases. The CDR3 has 16 amino acids. The whole variable domain, filled in from reference TRBV28 and TRBJ2-7, reads DVKVTQSSRYLVKRTGEKVFLECVQDMDHENMFWYRQDPGLGLRLIYFSYDVKMKEKGDIPEGYSVSREKKERFSLILESASTNQTSMYLCASSVSRKAVGYEQYFGPGTRLTVT.